The present T cell receptor (beta chain) was sequenced within a study of cytomegalovirus exposure and HLA in healthy donors. Study as a whole: Most genotyped donors, 81% of around 370, had Caucasian-associated genetic ancestry. Findings of the study overall: The authors confirmed in vitro that a few CMV-associated chains were specific for CMV antigens. Other equally common chains were less clonally expanded than HLA-associated TCR beta chains, a later analysis showed. Most subjects' HLA-A and HLA-B alleles were reportedly predicted from TCR beta sequences.

The PCR had 60 Vbeta and 13 Jbeta primers. Only in-frame clones appear in the TCRdb table, and some are missing; sequencing was by immunoSEQ multiplex PCR. The sample records 200,000 to 250,000 clones, about 82% being singletons. Trimming removed 4 bases from V and 7 bases from J; junction bases left unmatched: 6. From germline, CDR1 is LNHDA and CDR2 SQIVND (reference sequence). This CDR3 is built from 15 residues. The count of this clone is one. No antigen is known for it. Sequenced input: PBMCs. J is TRBJ2-1 and V is TRBV19; TRBD2 aligns across 11 bases. This receptor was taken from a man younger than 45 in good health and CMV-seronegative. DNA of the CDR3: TGTGCCAGTAGTAGATTAGCGGGGGGGAAAAATGAGCAGTTCTTC. Amino acid sequence: CASSRLAGGKNEQFF.